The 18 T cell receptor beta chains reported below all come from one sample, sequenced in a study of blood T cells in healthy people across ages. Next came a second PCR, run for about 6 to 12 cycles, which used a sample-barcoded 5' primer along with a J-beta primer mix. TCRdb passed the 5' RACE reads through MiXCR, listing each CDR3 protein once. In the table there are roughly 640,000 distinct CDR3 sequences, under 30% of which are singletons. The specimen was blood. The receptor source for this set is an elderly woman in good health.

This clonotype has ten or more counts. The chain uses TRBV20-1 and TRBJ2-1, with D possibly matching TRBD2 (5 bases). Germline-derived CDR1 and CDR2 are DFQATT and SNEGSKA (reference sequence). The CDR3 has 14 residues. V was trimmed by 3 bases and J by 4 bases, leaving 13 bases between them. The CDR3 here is CSARSSRRYNEQFF. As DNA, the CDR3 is TGCAGTGCTAGGTCTAGCAGGAGATACAATGAGCAGTTCTTC.

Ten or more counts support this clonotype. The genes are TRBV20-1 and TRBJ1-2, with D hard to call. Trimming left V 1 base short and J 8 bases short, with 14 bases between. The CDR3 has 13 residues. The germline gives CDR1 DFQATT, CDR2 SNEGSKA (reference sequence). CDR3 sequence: CSARGLGPGGYTF. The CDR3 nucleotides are TGCAGTGCTAGAGGGCTTGGCCCGGGAGGCTACACCTTC.

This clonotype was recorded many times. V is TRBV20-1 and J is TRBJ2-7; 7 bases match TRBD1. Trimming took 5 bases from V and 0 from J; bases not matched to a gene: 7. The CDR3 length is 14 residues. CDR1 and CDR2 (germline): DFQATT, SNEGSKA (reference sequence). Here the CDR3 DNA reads TGCAGTGCTCCAGGACAGGCCCGCTCCTACGAGCAGTACTTC. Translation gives CSAPGQARSYEQYF.

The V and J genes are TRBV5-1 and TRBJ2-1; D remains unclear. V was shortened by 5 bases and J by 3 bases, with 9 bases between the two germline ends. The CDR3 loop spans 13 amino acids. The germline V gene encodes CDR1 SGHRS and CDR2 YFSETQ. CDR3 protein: CASRSQNYNEQFF. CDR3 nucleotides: TGCGCCAGCAGGAGTCAGAACTACAATGAGCAGTTCTTC.

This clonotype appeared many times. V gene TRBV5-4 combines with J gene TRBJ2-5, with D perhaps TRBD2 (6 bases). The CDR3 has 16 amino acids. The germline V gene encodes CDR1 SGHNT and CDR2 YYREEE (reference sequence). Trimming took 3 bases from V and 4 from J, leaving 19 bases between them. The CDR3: CASSYPSRQGGETQYF. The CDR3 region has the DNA TGTGCCAGCAGCTACCCCTCCCGGCAGGGAGGAGAGACCCAGTACTTC.

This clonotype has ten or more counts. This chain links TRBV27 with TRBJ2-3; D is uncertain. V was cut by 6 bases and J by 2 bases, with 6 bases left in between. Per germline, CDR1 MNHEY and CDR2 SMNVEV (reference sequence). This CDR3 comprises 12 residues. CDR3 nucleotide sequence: TGTGCCAGCAGCAGATACACAGATACGCAGTATTTT. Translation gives CASSRYTDTQYF.

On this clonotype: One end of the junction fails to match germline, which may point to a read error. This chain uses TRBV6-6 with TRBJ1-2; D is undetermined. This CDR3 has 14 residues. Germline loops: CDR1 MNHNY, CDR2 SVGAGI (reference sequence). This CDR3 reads CASSYSGLDGGYTF. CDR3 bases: TGTGCCAGCAGCTACTCCGGCCTGGATGGTGGCTACACCTTC.

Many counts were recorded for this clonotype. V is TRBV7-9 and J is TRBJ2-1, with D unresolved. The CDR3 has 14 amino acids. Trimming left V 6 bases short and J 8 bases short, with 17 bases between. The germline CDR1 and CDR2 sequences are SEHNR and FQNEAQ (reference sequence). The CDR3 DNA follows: TGTGCCAGCAGGACCGGGTTTAACAACGATGAGCAGTTCTTC. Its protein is CASRTGFNNDEQFF.

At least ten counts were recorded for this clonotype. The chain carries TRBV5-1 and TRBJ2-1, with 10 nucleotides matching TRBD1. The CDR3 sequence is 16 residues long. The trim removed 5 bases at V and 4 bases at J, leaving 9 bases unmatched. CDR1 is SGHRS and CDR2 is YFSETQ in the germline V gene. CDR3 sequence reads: CASRRGQGLSYNEQFF. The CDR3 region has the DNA TGCGCCAGCAGGCGGGGACAGGGGCTTTCTTACAATGAGCAGTTCTTC.

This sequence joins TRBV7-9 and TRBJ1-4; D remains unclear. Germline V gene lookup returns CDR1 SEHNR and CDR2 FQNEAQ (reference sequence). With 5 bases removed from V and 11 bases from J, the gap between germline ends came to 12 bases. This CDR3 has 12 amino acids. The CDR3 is CASSPNLAKLFF. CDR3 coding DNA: TGTGCCAGCAGCCCTAATCTGGCGAAACTGTTTTTT.

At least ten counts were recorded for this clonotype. This CDR3 is CSARDGVAGEETQYF. CDR3 in DNA: TGCAGTGCTAGAGATGGGGTGGCGGGAGAAGAGACCCAGTACTTC. The gene calls are TRBV20-1 and TRBJ2-5; 7 bases line up with TRBD2. Germline assignment: CDR1 DFQATT and CDR2 SNEGSKA (reference sequence). V shed 0 bases, J shed 3 bases, and the junction held 7 bases outside the gene matches. The CDR3 runs to 15 residues.

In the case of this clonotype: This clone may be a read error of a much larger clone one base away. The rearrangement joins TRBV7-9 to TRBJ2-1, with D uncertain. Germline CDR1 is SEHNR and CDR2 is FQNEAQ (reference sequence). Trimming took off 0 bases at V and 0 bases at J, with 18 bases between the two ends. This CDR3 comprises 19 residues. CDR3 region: CASSLATSWTLGSYNEQFF. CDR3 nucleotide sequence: TGTGCCAGCAGCTTAGCGACTTCTTGGACCTTAGGCTCCTACAATGAGCAGTTCTTC.

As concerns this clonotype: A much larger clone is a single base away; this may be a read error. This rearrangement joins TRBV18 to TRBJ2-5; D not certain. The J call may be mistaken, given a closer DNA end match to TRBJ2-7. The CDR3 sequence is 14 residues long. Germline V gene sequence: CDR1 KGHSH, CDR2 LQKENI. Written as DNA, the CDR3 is TGTGCCAGCTCACCATCGAAAGGGCTCCACGAGCAGTACTTC. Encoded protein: CASSPSKGLHEQYF.

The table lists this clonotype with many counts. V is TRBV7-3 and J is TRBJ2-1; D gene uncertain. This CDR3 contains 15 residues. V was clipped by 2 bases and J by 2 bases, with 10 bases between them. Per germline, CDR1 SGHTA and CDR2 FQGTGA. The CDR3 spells CASSLGSVAYNEQFF. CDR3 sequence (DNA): TGTGCCAGCAGCTTAGGTTCCGTCGCCTACAATGAGCAGTTCTTC.

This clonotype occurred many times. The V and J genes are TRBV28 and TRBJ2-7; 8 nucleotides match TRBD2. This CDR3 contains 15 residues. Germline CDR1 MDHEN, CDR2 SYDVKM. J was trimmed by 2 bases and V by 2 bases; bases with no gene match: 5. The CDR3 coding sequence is TGTGCCAGCAGTTTACGCGGGAGGAAGACCTACGAGCAGTACTTC. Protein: CASSLRGRKTYEQYF. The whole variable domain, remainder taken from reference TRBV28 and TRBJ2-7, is DVKVTQSSRYLVKRTGEKVFLECVQDMDHENMFWYRQDPGLGLRLIYFSYDVKMKEKGDIPEGYSVSREKKERFSLILESASTNQTSMYLCASSLRGRKTYEQYFGPGTRLTVT.

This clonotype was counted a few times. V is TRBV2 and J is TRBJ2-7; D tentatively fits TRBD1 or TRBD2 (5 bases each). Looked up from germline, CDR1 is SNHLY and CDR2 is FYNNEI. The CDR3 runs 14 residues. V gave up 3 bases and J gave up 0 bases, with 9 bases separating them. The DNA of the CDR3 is TGTGCCAGCAGTGACCGGGACCGCTCCTACGAGCAGTACTTC. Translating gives CASSDRDRSYEQYF.

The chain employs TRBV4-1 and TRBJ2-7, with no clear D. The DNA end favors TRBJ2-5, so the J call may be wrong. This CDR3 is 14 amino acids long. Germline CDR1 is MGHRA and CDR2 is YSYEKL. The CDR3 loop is CASSQATSQETQYF. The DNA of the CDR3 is TGCGCCAGCAGCCAAGCTACCTCGCAAGAGACCCAGTACTTC.

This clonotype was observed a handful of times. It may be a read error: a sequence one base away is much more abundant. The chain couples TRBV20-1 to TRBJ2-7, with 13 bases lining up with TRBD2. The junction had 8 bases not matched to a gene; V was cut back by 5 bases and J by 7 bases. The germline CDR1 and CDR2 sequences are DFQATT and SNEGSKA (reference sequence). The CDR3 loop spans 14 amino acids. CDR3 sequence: CSALTSGGADEQYF. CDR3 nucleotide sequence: TGCAGTGCTCTCACTAGCGGGGGGGCCGATGAGCAGTACTTC.